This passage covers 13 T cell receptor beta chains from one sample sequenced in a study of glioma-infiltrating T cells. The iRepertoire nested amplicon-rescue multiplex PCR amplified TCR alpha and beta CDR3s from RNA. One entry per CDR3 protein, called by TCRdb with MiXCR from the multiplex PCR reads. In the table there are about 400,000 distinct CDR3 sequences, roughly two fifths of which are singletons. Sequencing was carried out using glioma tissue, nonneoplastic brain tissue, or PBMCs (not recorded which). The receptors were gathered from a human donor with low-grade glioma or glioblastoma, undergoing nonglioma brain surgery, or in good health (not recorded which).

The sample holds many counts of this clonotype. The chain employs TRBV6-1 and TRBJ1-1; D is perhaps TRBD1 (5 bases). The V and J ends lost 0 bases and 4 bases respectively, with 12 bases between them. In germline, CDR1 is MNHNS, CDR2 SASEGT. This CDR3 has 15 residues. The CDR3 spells CASSEAPGDGTEAFF. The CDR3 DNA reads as TGTGCCAGCAGTGAAGCGCCGGGGGATGGCACTGAAGCTTTCTTT.

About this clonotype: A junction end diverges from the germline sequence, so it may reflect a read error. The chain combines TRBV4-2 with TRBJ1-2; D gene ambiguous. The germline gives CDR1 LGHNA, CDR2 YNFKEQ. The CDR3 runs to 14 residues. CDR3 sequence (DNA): TGTGCCAGGAGCCCCGAACCGCATTCTTTCAGCTACACCTTC. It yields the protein CARSPEPHSFSYTF.

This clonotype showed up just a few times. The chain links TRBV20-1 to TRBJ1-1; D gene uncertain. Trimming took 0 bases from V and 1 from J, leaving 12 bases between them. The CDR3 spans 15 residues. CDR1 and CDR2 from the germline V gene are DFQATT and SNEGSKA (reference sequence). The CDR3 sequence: CSARDVWEANTEAFF. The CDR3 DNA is TGCAGTGCTAGAGACGTTTGGGAGGCGAACACTGAAGCTTTCTTT.

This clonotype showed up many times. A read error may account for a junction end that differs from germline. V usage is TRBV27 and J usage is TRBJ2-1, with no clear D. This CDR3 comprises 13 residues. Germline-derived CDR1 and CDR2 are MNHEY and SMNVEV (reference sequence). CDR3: CASSPGPYNEQFF. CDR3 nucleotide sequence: TGCGCCAGCAGCCCCGGTCCCTACAATGAGCAGTTCTTC.

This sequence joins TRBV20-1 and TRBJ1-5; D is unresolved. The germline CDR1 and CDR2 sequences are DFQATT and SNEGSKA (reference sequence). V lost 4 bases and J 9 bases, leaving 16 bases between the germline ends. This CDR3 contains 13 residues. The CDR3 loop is CSAKERVDSPQHF. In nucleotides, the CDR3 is TGCAGTGCTAAGGAAAGGGTCGATTCGCCCCAGCATTTT.

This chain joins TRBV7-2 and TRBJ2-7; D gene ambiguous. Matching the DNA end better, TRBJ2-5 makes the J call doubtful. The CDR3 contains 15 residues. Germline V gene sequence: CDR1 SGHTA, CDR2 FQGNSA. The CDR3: CASSLAFRRQETQYF. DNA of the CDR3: TGTGCCAGCAGCTTAGCGTTCCGCAGGCAAGAGACCCAGTACTTC.

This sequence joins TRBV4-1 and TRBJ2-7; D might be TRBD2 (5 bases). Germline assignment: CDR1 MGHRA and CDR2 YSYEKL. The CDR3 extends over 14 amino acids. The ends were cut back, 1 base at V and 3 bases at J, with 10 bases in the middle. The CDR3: CASSQAESGYEQYF. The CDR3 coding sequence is TGCGCCAGCAGCCAAGCAGAAAGCGGCTACGAGCAGTACTTC.

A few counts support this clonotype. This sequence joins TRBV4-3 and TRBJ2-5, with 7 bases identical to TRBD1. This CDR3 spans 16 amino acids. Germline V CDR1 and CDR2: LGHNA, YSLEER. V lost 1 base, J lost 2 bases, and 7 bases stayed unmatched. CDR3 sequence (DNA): TGCGCCAGCAGCCAAGCGTTCGGGACAGATCAAGAGACCCAGTACTTC. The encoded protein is CASSQAFGTDQETQYF.

This CDR3 is CASSLGSGANEQFF. The CDR3, as DNA: TGCGCCAGCAGCTTGGGGTCGGGAGCCAATGAGCAGTTCTTC. V gene TRBV5-1 combines with J gene TRBJ2-1, with a possible D match to TRBD2 (6 bases). Germline V lookup: CDR1 SGHRS, CDR2 YFSETQ. The CDR3 covers 14 residues. V dropped 0 bases and J dropped 6 bases, with 10 bases sitting between them.

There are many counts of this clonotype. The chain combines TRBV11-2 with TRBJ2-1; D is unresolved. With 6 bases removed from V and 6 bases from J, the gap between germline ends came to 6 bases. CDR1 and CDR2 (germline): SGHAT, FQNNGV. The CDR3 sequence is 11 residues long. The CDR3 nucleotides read TGTGCCAGCAGTTTGGGCAATGAGCAGTTCTTC. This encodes CASSLGNEQFF.

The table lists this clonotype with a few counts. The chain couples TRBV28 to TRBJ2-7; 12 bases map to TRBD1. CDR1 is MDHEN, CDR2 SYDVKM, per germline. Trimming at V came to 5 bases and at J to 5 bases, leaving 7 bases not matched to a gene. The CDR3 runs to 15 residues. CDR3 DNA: TGTGCCAGCAGTCAGCCGGGACAGGGGGCCCACGAGCAGTACTTC. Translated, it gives CASSQPGQGAHEQYF.

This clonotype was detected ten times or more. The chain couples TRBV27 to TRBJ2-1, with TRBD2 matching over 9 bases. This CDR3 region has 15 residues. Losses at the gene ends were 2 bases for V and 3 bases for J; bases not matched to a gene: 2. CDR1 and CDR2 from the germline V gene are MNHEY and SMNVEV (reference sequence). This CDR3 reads CASSLISGGYNEQFF. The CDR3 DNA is TGTGCCAGCAGTTTAATTAGCGGGGGCTACAATGAGCAGTTCTTC.

In DNA, the CDR3 is TGCAGCGTTGAAGATAGGGTCAGGGGGCTAGGGGGCTACACCTTC. The encoded protein is CSVEDRVRGLGGYTF. The chain has TRBV29-1 and TRBJ1-2; 8 bases match TRBD1. With 0 bases clipped from V and 8 bases from J, the junction kept 11 bases outside the gene matches. Germline V CDR1 and CDR2: SQVTM, ANQGSEA. This CDR3 has 15 residues. Using reference TRBV29-1 and TRBJ1-2 for the parts outside the CDR3, the full variable domain is SAVISQKPSRDICQRGTSLTIQCQVDSQVTMMFWYRQQPGQSLTLIATANQGSEATYESGFVIDKFPISRPNLTFSTLTVSNMSPEDSSIYLCSVEDRVRGLGGYTFGSGTRLTVV.